The sequence of this T cell receptor beta chain was determined in a study of T cell changes during pregnancy in multiple sclerosis (dated by TCRdb to between 2019 and 2020). Notes on the research overall: Changes in the T cell repertoire over the course of pregnancy were examined in this study in women with multiple sclerosis.

The junction carries 14 bases between V and J, which are trimmed by 3 bases and 7 bases respectively. The CDR3, from cysteine to phenylalanine, totals 13 residues. The DNA shown is the 39-base CDR3, in frame from base 1. Looking up the germline V gene yields CDR1 SGDLS and CDR2 YYNGEE. Regarding this clone: Its antigen remains unidentified. No qualities accompany the bases; no much larger clone lies one base away.

The library came from the immunoSEQ multiplex PCR assay. Held by TCRdb, this immuneACCESS table contains in-frame sequences only and omits some clones. Under half of the omission traces to an unresolved V gene where checked; the cause of the rest is unknown. The sample table contains 75,000 to 100,000 clones; only one count was recorded for about nine tenths of them. The ten top clones hold 0.7% to 0.9% of the sample. The rearranged segments are TRBV9 and TRBJ2-7, and the D gene may be TRBD2, 6 bases matching. This TCR was sampled from a female donor in good health, enrolled as a control in a pregnancy study. This sample comprised peripheral blood, obtained in the second trimester of pregnancy. This receptor has the CDR3 CASSAARGGEQYF. The nucleotide sequence reads as follows: TGTGCCAGCAGCGCCGCCCGGGGAGGTGAGCAGTACTTC.